A single sample gave rise to the 3 T cell receptor beta chains below, sequenced in a study of blood T cell repertoires in COVID-19. Profiling relied on immunoSEQ multiplex PCR, and the TCRdb table lists in-frame clones only, not all of them. In the table there are 150,000 to 200,000 clones, about nine tenths of which are singletons. Sequencing used peripheral blood. The source of these receptors is an older man with active or convalescent COVID-19.

This clone was counted a single time. The gene calls are TRBV29-1 and TRBJ1-2, with 8 positions matching TRBD1. The CDR3 has 14 amino acids. Germline V gene data show CDR1 as SQVTM and CDR2 as ANQGSEA. Trimming took 0 bases from V and 3 from J; bases not matched to a gene: 3. For the CDR3, the DNA is TGCAGCGTTGAAGATCCGACAGGGGACTATGGCTACACCTTC. Protein: CSVEDPTGDYGYTF.

The chain uses TRBV5-1 and TRBJ1-1, with TRBD1 as a possible D gene (5 bases). Germline V gene data show CDR1 as SGHRS and CDR2 as YFSETQ. With 4 bases removed from V and 0 bases from J, the gap between germline ends came to 22 bases. The length of the CDR3 is 18 residues. This CDR3 reads CASSLRSPGEGMNTEAFF. CDR3 nucleotides: TGCGCCAGCAGCCTAAGGAGCCCGGGGGAGGGGATGAACACTGAAGCTTTCTTT.

The chain joins TRBV5-1 to TRBJ2-2, with D perhaps matching TRBD2 (6 bases). Trimming removed 6 bases at V and 0 bases at J, with 15 bases between. The CDR3 runs to 16 residues. Germline V gene sequence: CDR1 SGHRS, CDR2 YFSETQ. CDR3 bases: TGCGCCAGCACCTGGGGGGTCCAATCGAACACCGGGGAGCTGTTTTTT. Residues: CASTWGVQSNTGELFF.